A selection of T cell receptor beta chains follows, all from one sample in a study of tumor-infiltrating lymphocytes in oesophageal squamous cell carcinoma. TCRdb called the PCR reads again in MiXCR, with one record for every CDR3 protein. Of tens of thousands of distinct CDR3 sequences listed, 36% are singletons. Sequencing was performed on esophageal tumor tissue. These receptor sequences come from a male donor with esophageal squamous cell carcinoma. CDR3s include the opening cysteine and the closing phenylalanine or tryptophan. A D gene is named only where the DNA matches it firmly. Clone size is shown for a subset of rows, as once, few, many or a class of expanded clone.

j_call d_call clone_size v_call cdr3_aa
. . . TRBV7-2 CASSPRLSEETQFF
TRBJ2-1 TRBD2 many TRBV6-1 CASSPRLAGNEQFF
TRBJ1-2 . many TRBV12-3/TRBV12-4 CASSRGRTIGYTF
TRBJ2-2 . many TRBV7-3 CASSSGTTGELFF
TRBJ2-7 TRBD2 many TRBV6-6 CASSYSYYSGRLAGEQYF
TRBJ2-2 TRBD1 . TRBV6-8 CASRMTGAGELFF
TRBJ2-1 TRBD2 many TRBV6-2/TRBV6-3 CASSAGGSYNEQFF
TRBJ2-5 . medium-sized TRBV7-6 CASSWTVQETQYF
TRBJ1-3 TRBD1 . TRBV6-5 CASSSWTGPASGNTIYF
. . . TRBV28 CASSPLGDEQFF
TRBJ2-5 . many TRBV11-2 CASSFGAAETQYF
TRBJ1-2 . few TRBV2 CASRRGGYGYTF
TRBJ2-1 . many TRBV2 CASRPGRYDNEQFF
TRBJ2-5 . . TRBV7-6 CASSSLLRSDTQYF
. TRBD1 once TRBV20-1 CSASGQDYEQYF
TRBJ1-2 . . TRBV7-2 CASSLLRGYGYTF
TRBJ2-4 . many TRBV7-8 CASSLKGTLNIQYF
TRBJ2-7 TRBD1 . TRBV7-2 CASMGQGEYEQYF
TRBJ2-5 TRBD2 few TRBV7-6 CASSLTSGSGCETQYF
TRBJ2-2 TRBD1 . TRBV7-3 CASSPPGTGTGELFF
TRBJ2-7 TRBD2 . TRBV18 CASSPRGLAGGEQYF